This entry is about one TCR beta chain. Original handling: Reference gene primer amplification in the assay estimated nucleated cell counts. The assay was immunoSEQ multiplex PCR, and TCRdb's table has in-frame clones only and misses some. V and J calls and clone size come straight from that table; D and trimming were deduced from the DNA. The table records 45,000 to 55,000 clones, roughly 84% of them present only once. The CDR3 consists of 15 residues. The V gene lost 1 base and the J gene lost 0 bases, with 7 bases spanning the gap. Germline V lookup: CDR1 LGHDT, CDR2 YNNKEL (reference sequence). The sample belongs to a study of blood T cell repertoires in COVID-19. Study as a whole: Sites in the United States, Italy and Spain provided acute and convalescent COVID-19 samples. The cDNA or gDNA used as material had been derived from T cells, B-cell-depleted T cells, or PBMCs.

This TCR was sampled from a man in his fifties or sixties with active COVID-19. Specimen: peripheral blood. The V call is TRBV3-1 (or the pseudogene TRBV3-2), the J call TRBJ1-3; unclear D gene. The DNA for the CDR3 is TGTGCCAGCAGCCAAGGGCTCCCCTCTGGAAACACCATATATTTT. It codes for CASSQGLPSGNTIYF.